What follows are 22 T cell receptor beta chains derived from one specimen sequenced in a study of glioma-infiltrating T cells listed by TCRdb under 2016. The data were produced on an Illumina MiSeq. The iRepertoire nested amplicon-rescue multiplex PCR (arm-PCR) platform was used to amplify TCR alpha and beta CDR3 regions from RNA. TCRdb took the public reads, trimmed them with fastp at Q25, ran MiXCR for clone calling and kept in-frame beta chains. Rows matching on CDR3 protein sequence are summarized as one entry with the most common DNA and genes. The sample has about 410,000 distinct CDR3 sequences on record, 41% of them singletons. The ten largest clones represent about 11% of the sample. Sequencing input: glioma tissue, nonneoplastic brain tissue, or PBMCs (not recorded which). Every receptor here comes from a human donor with low-grade glioma or glioblastoma, undergoing nonglioma brain surgery, or in good health (not recorded which).

This clonotype was counted between two and nine times. The chain links TRBV18 to TRBJ2-1; TRBD2 might be the D (6 bases). The CDR3 runs 14 residues. Deletions cut 6 bases from V and 7 bases from J, with 16 bases between. Looked up from germline, CDR1 is KGHSH and CDR2 is LQKENI. This chain's CDR3 is CASSSVGGTNEQFF. The CDR3 DNA reads TGTGCCAGCTCGTCCGTCGGGGGAACAAATGAGCAGTTCTTC. Full variable domain (outside the CDR3, taken from reference TRBV18 and TRBJ2-1): NAGVMQNPRHLVRRRGQEARLRCSPMKGHSHVYWYRQLPEEGLKFMVYLQKENIIDESGMPKERFSAEFPKEGPSILRIQQVVRGDSAAYFCASSSVGGTNEQFFGPGTRLTVL.

This sequence joins TRBV4-2 and TRBJ2-3, with a possible D match to TRBD1 (5 bases). Trimming left V 1 base short and J 1 base short, with 9 bases between. CDR1 is LGHNA, CDR2 YNFKEQ, per germline. The CDR3 sequence is 15 residues long. This chain's CDR3 is CASSQGVGGTDTQYF. The CDR3 DNA is TGTGCCAGCAGCCAAGGGGTAGGGGGCACAGATACGCAGTATTTT.

Comment on this clonotype: This could be a read error, since a much larger clone is one nucleotide away. The chain's CDR3 is CSAQLGGSGPDTQYF. The CDR3 nucleotides are TGCAGTGCTCAGCTAGGGGGCTCAGGGCCAGATACGCAGTATTTT. This chain connects TRBV20-1 to TRBJ2-3; 7 bases line up with TRBD1. The CDR3 spans 15 residues. V was clipped by 5 bases and J by 4 bases; unmatched bases: 12. The germline V gene encodes CDR1 DFQATT and CDR2 SNEGSKA (reference sequence).

Concerning this clonotype itself: A read error may be the cause here, since a much bigger clone is one base away. The V call is TRBV6-2 or TRBV6-3, the J call TRBJ1-4; D is perhaps TRBD1 (5 bases). The CDR3 consists of 15 residues. With 0 bases removed from V and 7 bases from J, the gap between germline ends came to 12 bases. Germline V CDR1 and CDR2: MNHEY, SVGEGT. CDR3 nucleotides: TGTGCCAGCAGTTACTCCCACAGGAGAGGTGAAAAACTGTTTTTT. It yields the protein CASSYSHRRGEKLFF.

The V gene is TRBV15, the J gene TRBJ2-1; D possibly corresponds to TRBD2 (6 bases). Germline-derived CDR1 and CDR2 are LNHNV and YYDKDF (reference sequence). The CDR3 contains 12 residues. Deletions cut 3 bases from V and 10 bases from J, with 10 bases between. The CDR3 sequence: CATSSGGIEQFF. The CDR3 DNA follows: TGTGCCACCAGCAGCGGGGGAATCGAGCAGTTCTTC.

This chain links TRBV20-1 with TRBJ2-7, with TRBD1 matching over 8 bases. This CDR3 has 13 amino acids. J was trimmed by 3 bases and V by 6 bases; bases with no gene match: 7. Germline CDR1 DFQATT, CDR2 SNEGSKA (reference sequence). As DNA, the CDR3 is TGCAGTGCCCCGACAGGGGAAAACTACGAGCAGTACTTC. Translated: CSAPTGENYEQYF.

This clonotype has a count of ten or more. This chain joins TRBV15 and TRBJ1-2, with 9 bases matching TRBD1. This CDR3 comprises 15 residues. The J segment lost 4 bases and the V segment lost 5 bases, leaving 8 bases of the junction unmatched. CDR1 is LNHNV and CDR2 is YYDKDF in the germline V gene (reference sequence). CDR3 DNA sequence: TGTGCCACCAGCTACCGGACAGGGGAAAGCTATGGCTACACCTTC. Protein product: CATSYRTGESYGYTF.

V gene TRBV10-3 combines with J gene TRBJ1-5; 9 nucleotides agree with TRBD1. The CDR3 length is 15 residues. After removal of 4 bases from V and 6 bases from J, the junction contained 7 bases not matched to a gene. CDR1 and CDR2 (germline): ENHRY, SYGVKD. The CDR3: CAISVTGGQGQPQHF. Written as DNA, the CDR3 is TGTGCCATCAGTGTGACAGGGGGGCAGGGTCAGCCCCAGCATTTT.

The rearrangement uses TRBV6-1 and TRBJ2-5, with D unresolved. Germline-derived CDR1 and CDR2 are MNHNS and SASEGT. With 5 bases removed from V and 0 bases from J, the gap between germline ends came to 10 bases. The CDR3 extends over 14 amino acids. The CDR3 region has the DNA TGTGCCAGCAGTTACGACGGCAACCAAGAGACCCAGTACTTC. Translated, it gives CASSYDGNQETQYF.

This clonotype occurred a few times. The rearrangement uses TRBV28 and TRBJ2-7; D remains ambiguous. The CDR3 has 13 amino acids. V lost 7 bases, J lost 0 bases, and 10 bases lay in between. Looked up from germline, CDR1 is MDHEN and CDR2 is SYDVKM. The CDR3: CASTSRSSYEQYF. CDR3 sequence (DNA): TGTGCCAGCACAAGCAGGAGCTCCTACGAGCAGTACTTC.

This clonotype was detected many times. This chain connects TRBV20-1 to TRBJ1-1; 7 nucleotides agree with TRBD1. J was trimmed by 3 bases and V by 3 bases; bases with no gene match: 4. Germline CDR1 reads DFQATT; CDR2 reads SNEGSKA (reference sequence). The CDR3 consists of 13 residues. The CDR3 protein is CSASADRDTEAFF. The CDR3 bases are TGCAGTGCTAGTGCAGACAGGGACACTGAAGCTTTCTTT.

This chain joins TRBV10-3 and TRBJ2-6; 7 bases map to TRBD1. Germline CDR1 reads ENHRY; CDR2 reads SYGVKD. CDR3 length: 16 residues. V lost 6 bases and J lost 0; bases outside the gene matches: 5. CDR3 residues: CAIRQGFTSGANVLTF. In DNA form, the CDR3 reads TGTGCCATCAGACAGGGGTTCACCTCTGGGGCCAACGTCCTGACTTTC.

This clonotype occurred many times. V gene TRBV6-2 or TRBV6-3 combines with J gene TRBJ1-5; no reliable D call. CDR1 and CDR2 (germline): MNHEY, SVGEGT. V lost 6 bases to trimming and J lost 6 bases, with 9 bases between them. This CDR3 is built from 12 residues. The CDR3 nucleotides are TGTGCCAGCAGGACCGGAGGTCAGCCCCAGCATTTT. Protein: CASRTGGQPQHF.

A word on this clonotype: This may come from a read error, since a much larger clone is one base off. The V gene is TRBV27, the J gene TRBJ1-2; D might be TRBD1 (5 bases). The ends were cut back, 8 bases at V and 8 bases at J, with 18 bases in the middle. The CDR3 length is 13 residues. Per germline, CDR1 MNHEY and CDR2 SMNVEV (reference sequence). CDR3 amino acids: CASGPRGADGYTF. The CDR3 DNA follows: TGTGCCAGCGGACCACGCGGGGCCGACGGCTACACCTTC.

V is TRBV4-1 and J is TRBJ2-7; 7 nucleotides agree with TRBD1. CDR1 is MGHRA, CDR2 YSYEKL, per germline. This CDR3 spans 14 amino acids. J gave up 4 bases and V 4 bases, and 7 bases lay outside the gene matches. DNA of the CDR3: TGCGCCAGCAGCCCGGGACAGTATGGATACGAGCAGTACTTC. Its translation is CASSPGQYGYEQYF.

Regarding this clonotype: A read error may be the cause here, since a much bigger clone is one base away. The chain links TRBV27 to TRBJ2-1; 10 bases agree with TRBD2. This CDR3 contains 15 residues. CDR1 and CDR2 (germline): MNHEY, SMNVEV (reference sequence). The J segment lost 9 bases and the V segment lost 3 bases, leaving 8 bases of the junction unmatched. CDR3 sequence reads: CASSFPAGGIGEQFF. The CDR3 nucleotides are TGTGCCAGCAGTTTTCCAGCGGGAGGGATAGGTGAGCAGTTCTTC.

This clonotype was detected only once. This sequence joins TRBV4-2 and TRBJ2-1; 10 positions agree with TRBD2. Trimming removed 5 bases from V and 10 bases from J; junction bases left unmatched: 11. Germline CDR1 and CDR2: LGHNA and YNFKEQ. The CDR3 is 15 amino acids. The CDR3, as DNA: TGTGCCAGCAGCGCCCTAGCGGGGGAGGGGTGGGAGCAGTTCTTC. It is translated as CASSALAGEGWEQFF.

This chain links TRBV25-1 with TRBJ2-3, with 9 bases that match TRBD2. V gave up 1 base and J gave up 4 bases; unmatched junction bases: 6. This CDR3 contains 16 residues. Germline CDR1 and CDR2: MGHDK and SYGVNS. The CDR3 DNA reads TGTGCCAGCAGTGAATGGGAGCGGGAGGTCGCAGATACGCAGTATTTT. Its protein is CASSEWEREVADTQYF.

This chain joins TRBV20-1 and TRBJ2-5, with no clear D. V was cut by 6 bases and J by 3 bases, with 20 bases left in between. There are 15 residues in the CDR3. Per the germline V gene, CDR1 is DFQATT and CDR2 is SNEGSKA (reference sequence). In DNA form, the CDR3 reads TGCAGTGCCCCCCGCGTAGTTATTGTCAAAGAGACCCAGTACTTC. Translating gives CSAPRVVIVKETQYF.

With regard to this clonotype: At one of its ends the junction is not consistent with the germline gene, which may arise from a read error. This sequence joins TRBV5-4 and TRBJ2-7; D is possibly TRBD2 (6 bases). The CDR3 consists of 14 residues. Germline V gives CDR1 SGHNT, CDR2 YYREEE (reference sequence). CDR3 sequence (DNA): TGTGCCAGCAGCGCAAGCGGGTCCTCGTACGAGCAGTATTTC. This encodes CASSASGSSYEQYF.

This clonotype was seen a handful of times. The chain links TRBV6-7 to TRBJ2-7; D is unclear. TRBV6-7 is classed as an ORF, of uncertain function. The CDR3 extends over 15 amino acids. V shed 2 bases and J shed 0 bases, with 11 bases lying between them. Written as DNA, the CDR3 is TGTGCCAGCAGTTACGCCAGCGAGTACTCCTACGAGCAGTACTTC. It codes for CASSYASEYSYEQYF.

The V call is TRBV19, the J call TRBJ1-1; D is undetermined. V was pared by 2 bases and J by 7 bases, with 17 bases between. The germline gives CDR1 LNHDA, CDR2 SQIVND (reference sequence). The CDR3 contains 15 residues. In DNA form, the CDR3 reads TGTGCCAGTAGTATAATTTGGGCGGGTAACTATGAAGCTTTCTTT. This encodes CASSIIWAGNYEAFF.